Listed below are T cell receptor beta chains from one sample, sequenced in a study of T cells expressing NK-cell markers. TCRdb re-called the 5' RACE reads and shows each CDR3 protein once, DNA omitted. This table holds approximately 380,000 distinct CDR3 sequences. The sequencing sample was made of blood T cells: a sorted CD56 or NKG2C T cell subset, CD4+ or CD8+ T cells, or bulk PBMC T cells (not recorded which). These receptor sequences come from a man aged 18 to 69 in good health. Both conserved end residues are part of each CDR3.

V gene,J gene,CDR3 protein
TRBV14,TRBJ2-7,CASSQPYPGTGGEQYF
TRBV5-1,TRBJ2-1,CASSFSWEGIEQFF
TRBV23-1,TRBJ2-7,CASKFLGKGRLHYEQYF
TRBV6-1,TRBJ2-5,CASSEALRTSGGIPMGTQYF
TRBV11-2,TRBJ1-1,CASSLVPGASAFF
TRBV7-6,TRBJ2-3,CASSPRAPPADTQYF
TRBV18,TRBJ2-6,CASSPRTVEFSGANVLTF
TRBV28,TRBJ2-4,CAIRGVPKNIQYF
TRBV12-3/TRBV12-4,TRBJ1-2,CASSNRGRGLANYGYTF
TRBV11-1,TRBJ2-3,CASSRRGPGSGGPDTQYF
TRBV5-6,TRBJ1-2,CASGRRMQVGYGYTF
TRBV18,TRBJ2-5,CASSPISKGRTGETQYF
TRBV6-1,TRBJ2-3,CASSRTPPTSGGRDTQYF
TRBV10-3,TRBJ2-7,CAIRASGVGAYEQYF
TRBV5-1,TRBJ2-7,CASSLLRTSGGKNYEQYF
TRBV30,TRBJ1-5,CAWSVEQGNNQPQHF
TRBV28,TRBJ2-7,CASSPPRGRSWFYEQYF
TRBV5-1,TRBJ2-4,CASSLEGVNIQYF
TRBV5-6,TRBJ1-6,CASTWSGSYNSPLHF
TRBV7-9,TRBJ2-5,CASSLGSGLQETQYF
TRBV5-1,TRBJ2-5,CASSPGTAGFWETQYF
TRBV6-1,TRBJ1-5,CASSPRILGGNQPQHF
TRBV20-1,TRBJ2-7,CSASWVSLSSEQYF
TRBV5-1,TRBJ2-1,CASSVQGGDEQFF
TRBV20-1,TRBJ1-5,CSASQGRGNQPQHF
TRBV5-1,TRBJ2-1,CASSLVGLGEQFF
TRBV19,TRBJ1-5,CASSDFFGGLWNQPQHF
TRBV12-3/TRBV12-4,TRBJ2-3,CASSLAPLSWPGGADTQYF
TRBV20-1,TRBJ1-5,CSARVRGRRSNQPQHF
TRBV5-1,TRBJ1-2,CASSLAEAIFDGYTF
TRBV5-6,TRBJ2-5,CASSPGWEETQYF
TRBV18,TRBJ2-5,CASSRQGGETQYF
TRBV6-1,TRBJ2-3,CASSPTTGDTQYF
TRBV5-1,TRBJ2-1,CASSTSGGVWNEQFF
TRBV20-1,TRBJ2-5,CSARGQGWQETQYF
TRBV6-2/TRBV6-3,TRBJ2-3,CASRPYTDTQYF
TRBV24-1,TRBJ2-1,CATSDVDRGYNEQFF
TRBV6-2/TRBV6-3,TRBJ2-1,CASSYQGTEQFF
TRBV2,TRBJ2-5,CASGPAKETQYF
TRBV7-9,TRBJ2-3,CASSFGGGSDTQYF
TRBV24-1,TRBJ2-1,CATSDSMTGLKQFF
TRBV7-2,TRBJ2-3,CAGGGTNTDTQYF
TRBV5-6,TRBJ2-2,CASSSQRNINTGELFF
TRBV11-3,TRBJ2-3,CASSRGGLITDTQYF
TRBV18,TRBJ2-7,CASSPGMGEQYF
TRBV12-3/TRBV12-4,TRBJ2-7,CASSPKRGPSYEQYF
TRBV12-5,TRBJ1-1,CASRATTGTENTEAFF
TRBV5-1,TRBJ2-7,CASRTGGISYEQYF
TRBV19,TRBJ2-1,CASSIGGRIVYNEQFF
TRBV4-2,TRBJ2-5,CASSQDDSALGTQYF
TRBV5-1,TRBJ2-5,CASSLSIGQGARETQYF
TRBV9,TRBJ1-6,CASSGQGQYNSPLHF
TRBV28,TRBJ2-1,CASSSVRAYNEQFF
TRBV20-1,TRBJ1-2,CSATTGGAKDGYTF
TRBV9,TRBJ2-3,CASSVRRGPDTQYF